Sequencing of this TCR beta chain was carried out in a study of vaccination and CD4 T cells after COVID-19. Treatment specified: 10-day PBMC culture with coronavirus spike peptide pools or control peptides (ViraFEST assay). This clonotype is medium-sized by share. No antigen is known for it. Scientists ran DNA taken from cultured CD4+ T cells through the Oncomine TCR Beta short-read assay for sequencing. TCRdb used MiXCR to reprocess the PCR reads, holding one entry per CDR3 protein. The data hold 10,000 to 12,000 distinct CDR3 sequences, with roughly 55% observed a single time. Germline V gives CDR1 MNHNS, CDR2 SASEGT. The length of the CDR3 is 16 residues. The V and J ends lost 2 bases and 7 bases, in that order; junction bases with no gene match: 6.

The receptor comes from a human donor who had recovered from COVID-19. The genes are TRBV6-1 and TRBJ1-6; 9 bases map to TRBD1. Sequenced material: CD4+ T cells from blood, cultured in vitro. The CDR3 loop is CASSESIGQGNSPLHF. CDR3 sequence (DNA): TGTGCCAGCAGTGAATCCATTGGACAGGGGAATTCACCCCTCCACTTT.